Sequencing of this T cell receptor beta chain was carried out in a study of T cell responses to AZD1222 COVID-19 vaccine. CDR3 length: 17 residues. The germline gives CDR1 SGHRS, CDR2 YFSETQ. Losses at the gene ends were 4 bases for V and 2 bases for J; bases not matched to a gene: 11. Only in-frame clones appear in the TCRdb table, and some are missing; sequencing was by immunoSEQ multiplex PCR. The sample carries about 130,000 clones, around 89% recorded once. Points on this clone: Its antigen is unknown.

Study outcomes and limitations: After the peak T cell response, and only then, were repertoires sampled. Females made up more of the donors, who were largely white British, and clonal diversity may have come out too low. Nearly half of the spike-specific TCRs reportedly recognize variant regions that carry no mutations.

The gene calls are TRBV5-1 and TRBJ2-1, with 8 bases identical to TRBD2. This clonotype originated in an adult who received the AZD1222 COVID-19 vaccine. Sequenced material: peripheral blood, taken 28 days after the second AZD1222 dose. CDR3 residues: CASSGDLSGTTYNEQFF. The CDR3 DNA sequence: TGCGCCAGCAGCGGGGACCTTAGCGGGACGACCTACAATGAGCAGTTCTTC.